The following is a TCR beta chain sequence with its context. Its antigen remains unknown. These data originate in a study of vaccination and CD4 T cells after COVID-19. About the research overall: Median time from COVID diagnosis to post-COVID sampling was 101 days (35 to 161).

Sequencing of DNA taken from cultured CD4+ T cells relied on the Oncomine TCR Beta short-read assay. After culture, CD4+ T cells served as the source for genomic DNA extraction. A single record per CDR3 protein comes from TCRdb applying MiXCR to the PCR reads. The data contain 8,000 or so distinct CDR3 sequences, roughly 70% of them singletons. V was trimmed by 5 bases and J by 0 bases, leaving 8 bases between them. This CDR3 is built from 13 residues. Germline V gives CDR1 MNHEY, CDR2 SMNVEV (reference sequence). Indicated treatment: roughly 10-day PBMC culture with coronavirus spike peptide pools or control peptides (ViraFEST assay). PBMC cultures, at under 2.5 million cells per well, received 8 to 10 IU/ml IL-2 and approximately 10 ug/ml peptide pools.

The V gene is TRBV27, the J gene TRBJ2-7; tentatively, D is TRBD1 (5 bases). This TCR came from a human donor who had recovered from COVID-19. The sequenced sample was CD4+ T cells from blood, cultured in vitro. The CDR3, as DNA: TGTGCCAGCAGTAAAGGACACTCCTACGAGCAGTACTTC. This translates into CASSKGHSYEQYF.